Each of the 9 T cell receptor beta chains below was sequenced from the same sample in a study of cytotoxic CD8 clonotypes in ibrutinib-treated CLL. The table came from immunoSEQ multiplex PCR; TCRdb's copy has only in-frame clones and leaves some out. The sample holds more than 200,000 clones; 60% to 80% are singletons and the top ten take about 6.4%. This material consisted of PBMCs, taken after 12 months of ibrutinib treatment. The receptors shown here come from a human donor with chronic lymphocytic leukemia.

This clone was seen a few times. The rearrangement links TRBV7-8 to TRBJ2-1; 7 bases map to TRBD2. This CDR3 is 15 amino acids long. After removal of 10 bases from V and 0 bases from J, the junction contained 9 bases not matched to a gene. CDR1 is SGHVS and CDR2 is FQNEAQ in the germline V gene. CDR3 in DNA: TGTGCCACCTCCCCAGGGAGGGGCTCCTACAATGAGCAGTTCTTC. It specifies CATSPGRGSYNEQFF.

The chain is built from TRBV6-5 and TRBJ2-1; D unresolved. Trimming pared 7 bases from V and 0 bases from J, leaving 10 bases between. The CDR3 runs 14 residues. Per the germline V gene, CDR1 is MNHEY and CDR2 is SVGAGI. The CDR3 spells CASTDGSSYNEQFF. In DNA, the CDR3 is TGTGCCAGCACAGACGGCAGCTCCTACAATGAGCAGTTCTTC.

The chain links TRBV7-2 to TRBJ1-5; 8 bases match TRBD1. Per germline, CDR1 SGHTA and CDR2 FQGNSA. The CDR3 has 14 residues. The V gene end was trimmed by 6 bases and the J gene end by 4 bases; junction bases not matched to a gene: 5. The CDR3 bases are TGTGCCAGCAGTCAGGACAGGGTAAATCAGCCCCAGCATTTT. This sequence encodes CASSQDRVNQPQHF.

The chain joins TRBV5-1 to TRBJ1-2; maybe TRBD1 (5 bases). This CDR3 has 18 residues. Germline CDR1 reads SGHRS; CDR2 reads YFSETQ. V lost 5 bases to trimming and J lost 0 bases, with 23 bases between them. CDR3 nucleotides: TGCGCCAGCAGTCCACCAGGGTTAGGGAAAGGCACTAACTATGGCTACACCTTC. Amino acids: CASSPPGLGKGTNYGYTF.

The chain links TRBV18 to TRBJ2-7, with 8 bases identical to TRBD1. This CDR3 has 14 residues. Germline V gene sequence: CDR1 KGHSH, CDR2 LQKENI. Unmatched junction bases numbered 4, after V lost 5 bases and J lost 1 base. The CDR3 is CASSTRTGSYEQYF. CDR3 nucleotide sequence: TGTGCCAGCTCAACGCGGACAGGGTCCTACGAGCAGTACTTC. Full variable domain (missing parts from reference TRBV18 and TRBJ2-7): NAGVMQNPRHLVRRRGQEARLRCSPMKGHSHVYWYRQLPEEGLKFMVYLQKENIIDESGMPKERFSAEFPKEGPSILRIQQVVRGDSAAYFCASSTRTGSYEQYFGPGTRLTVT.

The chain links TRBV5-6 to TRBJ1-2; perhaps TRBD1 as D (5 bases). The CDR3 loop spans 14 amino acids. The germline V and J ends were trimmed by 0 bases and 6 bases, with 12 bases remaining between them. From germline, CDR1 is SGHDT and CDR2 YYEEEE. The CDR3 loop reads CASSLAGRAHGYTF. For the CDR3, the DNA is TGTGCCAGCAGCTTGGCAGGCAGGGCTCATGGCTACACCTTC. The full variable domain, its missing parts supplied by reference TRBV5-6 and TRBJ1-2, is DAGVTQSPTHLIKTRGQQVTLRCSPKSGHDTVSWYQQALGQGPQFIFQYYEEEERQRGNFPDRFSGHQFPNYSSELNVNALLLGDSALYLCASSLAGRAHGYTFGSGTRLTVV.

This clone occurred a few times. The rearrangement uses TRBV29-1 and TRBJ1-4, with D perhaps TRBD1 (5 bases). The CDR3 extends over 12 amino acids. The V gene lost 7 bases and the J gene lost 8 bases, with 14 bases spanning the gap. Germline V gives CDR1 SQVTM, CDR2 ANQGSEA. The CDR3 is CSALGGLEKLFF. The CDR3 DNA sequence: TGCAGCGCCTTGGGGGGTCTCGAAAAACTGTTTTTT.

A few counts support this clone. The chain uses TRBV6-6 and TRBJ1-4; D gene ambiguous. Per germline, CDR1 MNHNY and CDR2 SVGAGI (reference sequence). The CDR3 is 14 amino acids. Trimming removed 4 bases from V and 8 bases from J, with 14 bases in between. CDR3 in amino acids: CASSLTDLSEKLFF. As DNA, the CDR3 is TGTGCCAGCAGTTTGACTGACCTCTCGGAAAAACTGTTTTTT.

The sample holds many counts of this clone. V and J are TRBV11-3 and TRBJ2-2, with 8 bases that match TRBD2. V shed 1 base and J 2 bases; nucleotides not matched to a gene: 3. This CDR3 has 16 amino acids. The germline gives CDR1 SGHNT, CDR2 YENEEA. CDR3 protein: CASSLGAGGNTGELFF. In nucleotides, the CDR3 is TGTGCCAGCAGCTTAGGGGCGGGAGGAAACACCGGGGAGCTGTTTTTT.